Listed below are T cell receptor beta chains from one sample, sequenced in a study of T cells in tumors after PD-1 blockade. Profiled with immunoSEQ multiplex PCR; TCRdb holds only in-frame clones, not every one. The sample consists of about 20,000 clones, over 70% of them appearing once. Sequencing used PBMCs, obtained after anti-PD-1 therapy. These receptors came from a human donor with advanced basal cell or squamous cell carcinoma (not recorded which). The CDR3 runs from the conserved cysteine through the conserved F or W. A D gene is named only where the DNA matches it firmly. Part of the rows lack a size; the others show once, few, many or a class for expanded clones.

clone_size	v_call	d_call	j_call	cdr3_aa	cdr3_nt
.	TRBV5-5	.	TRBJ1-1	CASSLGGGTQAFF	TGTGCCAGCAGCTTGGGTGGTGGAACCCAAGCTTTCTTT
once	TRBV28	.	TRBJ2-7	CASSMVSGDEQYF	TGTGCCAGCAGTATGGTTAGTGGGGACGAGCAGTACTTC
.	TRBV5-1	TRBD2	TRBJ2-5	CASSEGLAGGTETQYF	TGCGCCAGCAGCGAAGGACTAGCGGGAGGGACAGAGACCCAGTACTTC
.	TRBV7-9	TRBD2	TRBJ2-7	CASTSGRIDEQYF	TGTGCCAGCACCAGCGGGAGGATCGACGAGCAGTACTTC
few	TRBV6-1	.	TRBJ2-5	CASSEGPHRNARTQYF	TGTGCCAGCAGTGAAGGCCCTCACAGGAATGCAAGGACCCAGTACTTC
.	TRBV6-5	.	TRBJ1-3	CASSFGRGSGNTIYF	TGTGCCAGCAGTTTCGGGAGGGGCTCTGGAAACACCATATATTTT
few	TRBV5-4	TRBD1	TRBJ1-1	CASSWDRGSTEAFF	TGTGCCAGCAGCTGGGACAGGGGGAGCACTGAAGCTTTCTTT
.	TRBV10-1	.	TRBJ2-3	CASSESRVGTQYF	TGCGCCAGCAGTGAGTCCAGGGTGGGCACGCAGTATTTT
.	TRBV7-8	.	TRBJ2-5	CASSLLQETQYF	TGTGCCAGCAGCTTATTACAAGAGACCCAGTACTTC
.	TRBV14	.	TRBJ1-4	CASSQGTRLFF	TGTGCCAGCAGCCAAGGAACAAGACTGTTTTTT
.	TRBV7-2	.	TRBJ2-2	CASSLNSNTGELFF	TGTGCCAGCAGCTTAAACAGTAACACCGGGGAGCTGTTTTTT
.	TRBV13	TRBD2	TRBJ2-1	CASRSGLDRSEQFF	TGTGCCAGCAGATCAGGACTAGATCGGTCTGAGCAGTTCTTC
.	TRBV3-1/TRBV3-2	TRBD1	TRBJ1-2	CASSQRTGRTPNYGYTF	TGTGCCAGCAGCCAAAGGACAGGGCGCACCCCTAACTATGGCTACACCTTC
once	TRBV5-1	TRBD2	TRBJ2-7	CASSLDPGLTYEQYF	TGCGCCAGCAGCTTGGATCCGGGACTAACCTACGAGCAGTACTTC
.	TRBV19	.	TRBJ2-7	CASSIDPGNYREQYF	TGTGCCAGTAGTATAGATCCAGGGAACTACCGCGAGCAGTACTTC
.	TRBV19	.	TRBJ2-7	CASSSGGFTYEQYF	TGTGCCAGTAGTTCCGGAGGGTTCACCTACGAGCAGTACTTC
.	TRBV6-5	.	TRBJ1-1	CASSTLRGGNTEAFF	TGTGCCAGCAGTACCCTCCGGGGGGGGAACACTGAAGCTTTCTTT
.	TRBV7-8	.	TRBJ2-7	CASSLGEVSYEQYF	TGTGCCAGCAGCTTAGGGGAGGTTTCCTACGAGCAGTACTTC
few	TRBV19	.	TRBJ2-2	CASTPGVPGELFF	TGTGCCAGTACCCCAGGAGTCCCCGGGGAGCTGTTTTTT
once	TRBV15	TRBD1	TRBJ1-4	CATSRAQGANEKLFF	TGTGCCACCAGCAGAGCCCAGGGGGCTAATGAAAAACTGTTTTTT
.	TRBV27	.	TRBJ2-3	CASSSSGAVAGRDTQYF	TGTGCCAGCAGTTCCTCCGGGGCGGTGGCGGGGAGAGATACGCAGTATTTT
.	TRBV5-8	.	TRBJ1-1	CASSLVDLEAFF	TGTGCCAGCAGCTTGGTGGATCTCGAGGCTTTCTTT
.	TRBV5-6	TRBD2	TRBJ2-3	CASSQTGTSGTFTDTQYF	TGTGCCAGCAGCCAGACGGGGACTAGCGGGACCTTCACAGATACGCAGTATTTT
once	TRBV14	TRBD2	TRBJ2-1	CASSQAGGPAHEQFF	TGTGCCAGCAGCCAAGCGGGAGGCCCCGCACATGAGCAGTTCTTC
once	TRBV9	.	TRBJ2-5	CASSAETNPGTQYF	TGTGCCAGCAGCGCAGAGACCAATCCAGGAACCCAGTACTTC
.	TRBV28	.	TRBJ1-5	CASSLDNLNQPQHF	TGTGCCAGCAGTTTAGACAACCTCAATCAGCCCCAGCATTTT
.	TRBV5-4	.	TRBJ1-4	CASSLLGASSQKLFF	TGTGCCAGCAGCTTGCTGGGGGCCAGCTCGCAAAAACTGTTTTTT
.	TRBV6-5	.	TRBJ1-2	CASTPSQYYGYTF	TGTGCCAGCACCCCTTCGCAATACTATGGCTACACCTTC
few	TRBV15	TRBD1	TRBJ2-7	CATSRGGQGYEQYF	TGTGCCACCAGCAGAGGAGGACAGGGCTACGAGCAGTACTTC
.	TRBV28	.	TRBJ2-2	CASSLRDEGNTGELFF	TGTGCCAGCAGTTTACGGGACGAGGGGAACACCGGGGAGCTGTTTTTT
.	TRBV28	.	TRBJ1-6	CASSLRHPGPSPLHF	TGTGCCAGCAGTTTGCGACACCCTGGGCCCTCACCCCTCCACTTT
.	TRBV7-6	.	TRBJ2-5	CASSDPPQETQYF	TGTGCCAGCAGCGATCCCCCCCAAGAGACCCAGTACTTC
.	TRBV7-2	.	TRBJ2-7	CASSLDRAYEQYF	TGTGCCAGCAGCTTAGACAGGGCCTACGAGCAGTACTTC
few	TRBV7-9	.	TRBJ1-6	CASSEGGDATSPLHF	TGTGCCAGCTCCGAAGGAGGGGATGCAACTTCACCCCTCCACTTT
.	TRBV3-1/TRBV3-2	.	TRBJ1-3	CASSFKDGNTIYF	TGTGCCAGCAGCTTCAAGGATGGAAACACCATATATTTT
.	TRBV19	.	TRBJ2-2	CASSTTGNTGELFF	TGTGCCAGTAGTACGACAGGGAACACCGGGGAGCTGTTTTTT
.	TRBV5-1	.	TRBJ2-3	CASSLAGLGFGDTQYF	TGCGCCAGCAGCTTGGCCGGTCTAGGGTTTGGAGATACGCAGTATTTT
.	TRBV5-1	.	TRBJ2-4	CASSLVAAKNIQYF	TGCGCCAGCAGCTTGGTGGCAGCTAAAAACATTCAGTACTTC
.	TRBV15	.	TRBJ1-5	CATSRDQSGGRQPQHF	TGTGCCACCAGCAGAGATCAATCTGGGGGCCGTCAGCCCCAGCATTTT
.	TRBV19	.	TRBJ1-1	CASSDWGARRLNTEAFF	TGTGCCAGTAGCGACTGGGGGGCGCGTAGGTTGAACACTGAAGCTTTCTTT
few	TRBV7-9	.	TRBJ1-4	CASSLGQDNEKLFF	TGTGCCAGCAGCTTAGGACAGGATAATGAAAAACTGTTTTTT
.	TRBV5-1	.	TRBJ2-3	CASSWAPQESTDTQYF	TGCGCCAGCAGCTGGGCCCCTCAGGAAAGCACAGATACGCAGTATTTT